The source of this T cell receptor beta chain is a study of cytomegalovirus exposure and HLA in healthy donors. General study points: The presence/absence work took it that sequencing depth was about the same across donors.

A multiplex PCR was run with 60 Vbeta primers and 13 Jbeta primers. Data came from immunoSEQ multiplex PCR; TCRdb stores just in-frame clones and leaves some out. The listing contains under 95,000 clones. The CDR3 is 16 residues long. V was trimmed by 3 bases and J by 0 bases, leaving 11 bases between them. Germline V gives CDR1 MNHEY, CDR2 SMNVEV (reference sequence). Donors were ostensibly healthy at sampling, although undocumented immune exposures were probable. On this clone itself: Its matching antigen is unknown.

Sequenced material: PBMCs. The receptor comes from a man in his fifties in good health and CMV-seronegative. The J gene is TRBJ1-4, the V gene TRBV27, with D unresolved. This chain's CDR3 is CASSFSFGSTNEKLFF. The CDR3, as DNA: TGTGCCAGCAGTTTTTCCTTCGGGTCAACTAATGAAAAACTGTTTTTT.